The sample holds many counts of the clone carrying this T cell receptor (beta chain). Its target is not known. Peripheral blood from each donor was collected in a volume of about 10 milliliters. The data belong to a study of blood T cells in healthy people across ages. From germline, CDR1 is DFQATT and CDR2 SNEGSKA (reference sequence). There are 14 residues in the CDR3. V lost 4 bases to trimming and J lost 0 bases; unmatched junction nucleotides: 4. Study-level points and caveats: TCR beta diversity, measured per million T cells, fell in a roughly linear way with age. A strong correlation was seen between TCR beta diversity and naive T cell percentage.

A second PCR of 7 to 11 cycles used a sample-barcoded 5' primer and a J-beta primer mix. TCRdb re-called the 5' RACE reads through MiXCR, storing one row per CDR3 protein. In the table there are 710,000 or so distinct CDR3 sequences, 20% to 25% of which are singletons. The sample comprised blood. The source is a man aged 65-85 years in good health. The V gene is TRBV20-1, the J gene TRBJ2-3, with 7 nucleotides matching TRBD1. The CDR3 DNA is TGCAGTGCTACGACAGGGATGAGCACAGATACGCAGTATTTT. Protein product: CSATTGMSTDTQYF.